This T cell receptor (beta chain) stems from a study of T cell repertoires in breast cancer. Study-level information: Tumors, lymph nodes and blood came from breast cancer patients, plus healthy blood. Study-wide points: Singleton TCRs were discarded and only part of each tumor was sampled.

An expanded emulsion RT-PCR with primers for all TCR V genes paired CD8+ T cell chains. A second nested PCR with blocking oligonucleotides suppressed unpaired genes. MiXCR was run by TCRdb on the emulsion pairing reads, yielding one entry per CDR3 protein. Here the sample spans hundreds of distinct CDR3 sequences, about 35% being singletons. Judged by abundance, this clonotype is large. Its antigen is not known. This may be a read error, as it is one base from a much larger clone. The germline gives CDR1 SGHVS, CDR2 FNYEAQ. This CDR3 has 11 residues. This chain joins TRBV7-6 and TRBJ2-1; D is undetermined. The receptor comes from a pool of human donors with breast cancer or a healthy control (not recorded which). The specimen was CD8+ T cells. The CDR3 loop is CAISLYNEQFF. CDR3 sequence (DNA): TGTGCCATCAGCTTGTACAATGAGCAGTTCTTC.